The entry that follows covers one T cell receptor (beta chain) sequence. The record originates from a study of blood T cell repertoires in COVID-19. Across the whole study: The United States, Italy and Spain were the sources of the acute and convalescent COVID-19 samples. Sample material is recorded as cDNA or gDNA derived from T cells, B-cell-depleted T cells, or PBMCs.

Assay: immunoSEQ multiplex PCR; the TCRdb copy retains only in-frame clones and omits some. This table has about 98,000 clones, 75% to 95% appearing once. The source is a man between 18 and 35 years old with acute or convalescent COVID-19. The sequencing sample was made of peripheral blood.

The CDR3 is CASQTYKSPGVDNEQFF. The CDR3 nucleotides read TGTGCCAGCCAAACATACAAGAGTCCAGGCGTCGACAATGAGCAGTTCTTC. This sequence joins TRBV27 and TRBJ2-1, with no clear D. Germline CDR1 reads MNHEY; CDR2 reads SMNVEV (reference sequence). Between the trimmed V and J ends, which lost 8 bases and 5 bases, there was a span of 25 bases. CDR3 size: 17 residues.